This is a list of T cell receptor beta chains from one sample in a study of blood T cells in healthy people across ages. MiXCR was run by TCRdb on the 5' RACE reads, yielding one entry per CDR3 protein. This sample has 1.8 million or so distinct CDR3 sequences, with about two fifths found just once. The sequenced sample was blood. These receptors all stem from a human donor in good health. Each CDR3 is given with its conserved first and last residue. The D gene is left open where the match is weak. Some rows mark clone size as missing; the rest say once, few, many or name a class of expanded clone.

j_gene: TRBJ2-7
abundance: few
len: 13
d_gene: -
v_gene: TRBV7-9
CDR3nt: TGTGCCAGCAGCCCAGGGACTGCGAACCCGCAGTACTTC
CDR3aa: CASSPGTANPQYF

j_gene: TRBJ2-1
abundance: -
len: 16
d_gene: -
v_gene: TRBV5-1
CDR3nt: TGCGCCAGCAGCTGGGGAGGACAAGGGGGATACAATGAGCAGTTCTTC
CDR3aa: CASSWGGQGGYNEQFF

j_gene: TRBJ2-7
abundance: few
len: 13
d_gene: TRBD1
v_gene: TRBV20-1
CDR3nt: TGCAGTGCTAGTCTCGGACAGGGGGACGAGCAGTACTTC
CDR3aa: CSASLGQGDEQYF

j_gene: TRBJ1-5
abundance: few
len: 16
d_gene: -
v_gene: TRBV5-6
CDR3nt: TGTGCCAGCAGAAAATTCAGGGACTACAACAATCAGCCCCAGCATTTT
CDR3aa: CASRKFRDYNNQPQHF

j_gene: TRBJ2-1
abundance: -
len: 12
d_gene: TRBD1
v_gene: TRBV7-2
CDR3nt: TGTGCCAGCAGCGGGACAGGCGGAGAGCAGTTCTTC
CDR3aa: CASSGTGGEQFF

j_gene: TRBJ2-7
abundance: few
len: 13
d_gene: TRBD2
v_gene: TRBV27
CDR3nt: TGTGCCAGCAGTTTTGCGGGGGGGGACGAGCAGTACTTC
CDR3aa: CASSFAGGDEQYF

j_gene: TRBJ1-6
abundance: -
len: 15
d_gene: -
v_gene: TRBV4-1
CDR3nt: TGCGCCAGCAGCCAAGTTTCAGGGAGGGATTCACCCCTCCACTTT
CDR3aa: CASSQVSGRDSPLHF

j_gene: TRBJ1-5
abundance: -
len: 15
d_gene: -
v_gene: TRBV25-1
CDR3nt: TGTGCCAGCAGTGACGGAGGGAATAGCAATCAGCCCCAGCATTTT
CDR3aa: CASSDGGNSNQPQHF

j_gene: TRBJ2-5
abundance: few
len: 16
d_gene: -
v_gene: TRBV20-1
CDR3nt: TGCAGTGCTAGAGCTTGGGCGGGGACGTGGCAAGAGACCCAGTACTTC
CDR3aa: CSARAWAGTWQETQYF

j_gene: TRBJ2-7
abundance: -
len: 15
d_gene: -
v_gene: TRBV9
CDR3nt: TGTGCCAGCAGCGTAGGTTTACAGGGTAGGCACGAGCAGTACTTC
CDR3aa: CASSVGLQGRHEQYF

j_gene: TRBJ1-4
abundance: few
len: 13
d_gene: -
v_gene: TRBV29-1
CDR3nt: TGCAGCGTTGGAGGGGGATCTTATGAAAAACTGTTTTTT
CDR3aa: CSVGGGSYEKLFF

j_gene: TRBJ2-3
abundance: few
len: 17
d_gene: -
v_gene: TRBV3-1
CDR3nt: TGTGCCAGCAGCCAAGAGGCCCCCCAGGGTTGGACAGATACGCAGTATTTT
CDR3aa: CASSQEAPQGWTDTQYF

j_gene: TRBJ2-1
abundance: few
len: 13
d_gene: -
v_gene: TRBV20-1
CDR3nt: TGCAGTGGAGGGGTCAGCTCCTACAATGAGCAGTTCTTC
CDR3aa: CSGGVSSYNEQFF

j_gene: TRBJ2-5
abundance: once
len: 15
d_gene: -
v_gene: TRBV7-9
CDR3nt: TGTGCCAGCAGCTCCCTCGCGGGGGCAGAAGAGACCCAGTACTTC
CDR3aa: CASSSLAGAEETQYF

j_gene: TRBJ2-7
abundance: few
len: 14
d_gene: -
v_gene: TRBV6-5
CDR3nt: TGTGCCAGCAGTTACGGGCCGGTCGTCTACGAGCAGTACTTC
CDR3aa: CASSYGPVVYEQYF

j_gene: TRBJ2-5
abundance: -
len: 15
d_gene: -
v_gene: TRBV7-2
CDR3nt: TGTGCCAGCAGCTTAGGCCCGCACGGCGGGGAGACCCAGTACTTC
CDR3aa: CASSLGPHGGETQYF

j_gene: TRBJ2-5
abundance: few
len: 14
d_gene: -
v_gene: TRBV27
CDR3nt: TGTGCCAGCAGTTTATCGATGGCGCAAGAGACCCAGTACTTC
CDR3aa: CASSLSMAQETQYF

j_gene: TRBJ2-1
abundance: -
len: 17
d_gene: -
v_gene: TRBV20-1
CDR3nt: TGCAGTGCTAGCCCGGGGGTACGGTGGGGGACAAACAATGAGCAGTTCTTC
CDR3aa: CSASPGVRWGTNNEQFF

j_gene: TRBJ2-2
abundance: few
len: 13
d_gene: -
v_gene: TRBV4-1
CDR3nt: TGCACCAGCAGCCAGACTAGTTCCGGGGAGCTGTTTTTT
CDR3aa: CTSSQTSSGELFF

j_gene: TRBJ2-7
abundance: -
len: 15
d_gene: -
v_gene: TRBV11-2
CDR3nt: TGTGCCAGCAGCTTATCCTCGTGGGGGTCGTACGAGCAGTACTTC
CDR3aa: CASSLSSWGSYEQYF

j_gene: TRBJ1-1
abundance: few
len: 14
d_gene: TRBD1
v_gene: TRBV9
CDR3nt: TGTGCCAGCAGCGGACAGGACAGGGGGACTGAAGCTTTCTTT
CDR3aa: CASSGQDRGTEAFF

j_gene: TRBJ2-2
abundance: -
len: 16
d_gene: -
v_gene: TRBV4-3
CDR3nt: TGCGCCAGCAGCCAAGTTAAAAACAGCGGGTTAGGGGAGCTGTTTTTT
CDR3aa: CASSQVKNSGLGELFF

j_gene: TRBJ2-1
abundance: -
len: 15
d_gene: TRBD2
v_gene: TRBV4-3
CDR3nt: TGCGCCAGCAGCCAAGACATAGCGGGCTACAATGAGCAGTTCTTC
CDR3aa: CASSQDIAGYNEQFF

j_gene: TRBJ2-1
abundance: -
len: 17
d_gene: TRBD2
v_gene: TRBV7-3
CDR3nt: TGTGCCAGCAGCCCGCGGGGGGCCCAATATTCCTACAATGAGCAGTTCTTC
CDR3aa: CASSPRGAQYSYNEQFF

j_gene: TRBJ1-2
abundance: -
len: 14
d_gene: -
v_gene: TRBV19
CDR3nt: TGTGCCAGTAGGCCAGATGTTTCCAACTATGGCTACACCTTC
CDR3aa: CASRPDVSNYGYTF

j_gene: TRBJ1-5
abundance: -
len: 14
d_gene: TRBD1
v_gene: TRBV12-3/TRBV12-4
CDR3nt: TGTGCCAGCAGTCCAGGGGGGTCGATTCAGCCCCAGCATTTT
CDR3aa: CASSPGGSIQPQHF

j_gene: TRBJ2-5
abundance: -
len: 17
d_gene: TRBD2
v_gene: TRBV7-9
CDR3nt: TGTGCCAGCAGCTTATTGAATGTAGCGGGAGATCAAGAGACCCAGTACTTC
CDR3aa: CASSLLNVAGDQETQYF

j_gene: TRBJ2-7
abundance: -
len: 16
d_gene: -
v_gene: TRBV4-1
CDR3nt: TGCGCCAGCAGCCTACAATACCAGGGGAGCTCCTGCGAGCAGTACTTC
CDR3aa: CASSLQYQGSSCEQYF

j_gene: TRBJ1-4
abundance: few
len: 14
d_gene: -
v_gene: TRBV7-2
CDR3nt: TGTGCCAGCAGCCGCACGGGATCTAATGAAAAACTGTTTTTT
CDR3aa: CASSRTGSNEKLFF

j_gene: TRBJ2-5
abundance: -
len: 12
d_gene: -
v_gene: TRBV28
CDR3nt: TGTGGCCGTACAGGGTATCTGGAGACCCAGTACTTC
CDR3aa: CGRTGYLETQYF

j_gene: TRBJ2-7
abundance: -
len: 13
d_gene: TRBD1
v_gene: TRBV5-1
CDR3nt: TGCGCCAGCAGCTTTAACAGGGGACACGAGCAGTACTTC
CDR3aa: CASSFNRGHEQYF

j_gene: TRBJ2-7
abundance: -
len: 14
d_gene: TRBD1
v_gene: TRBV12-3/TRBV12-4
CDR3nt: TGTGCCAGCAGTCGCCCCGGGACAGGGTACGAGCAGTACTTC
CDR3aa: CASSRPGTGYEQYF

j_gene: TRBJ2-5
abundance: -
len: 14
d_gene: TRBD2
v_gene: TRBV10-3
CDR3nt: TGTGCCATCTCTAATAGCGGGGGTAGGGAGACCCAGTACTTC
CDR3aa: CAISNSGGRETQYF

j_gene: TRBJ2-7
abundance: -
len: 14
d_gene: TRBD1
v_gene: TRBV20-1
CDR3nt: TGCAGTGCTGGAGGGACAGGGGGCACCTACGAGCAGTACTTC
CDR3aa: CSAGGTGGTYEQYF

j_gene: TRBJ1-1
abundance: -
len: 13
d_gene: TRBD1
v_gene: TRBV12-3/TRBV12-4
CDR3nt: TGTGCCAGCAGGGACAGGTGGTTGACTGAAGCTTTCTTT
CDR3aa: CASRDRWLTEAFF

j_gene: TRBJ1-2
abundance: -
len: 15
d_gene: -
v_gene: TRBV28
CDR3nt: TGTGCCAGCAGTCCCGGACAAGTCGGGAACTATGGCTACACCTTC
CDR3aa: CASSPGQVGNYGYTF

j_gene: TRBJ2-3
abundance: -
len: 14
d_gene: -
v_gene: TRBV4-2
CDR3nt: TGTGCCAGCAGCCTCGAGGGTAGTCCAGATGCGCAGTATTTT
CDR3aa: CASSLEGSPDAQYF

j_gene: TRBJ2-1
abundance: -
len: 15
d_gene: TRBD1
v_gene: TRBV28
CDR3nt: TGTGCCAGCGGAGGGACAGGGGGTGGCCGGAATGAGCAGTTCTTC
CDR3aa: CASGGTGGGRNEQFF

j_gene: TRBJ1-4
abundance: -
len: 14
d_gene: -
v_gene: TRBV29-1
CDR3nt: TGCAGCGCCTTTTCGGGAAGCCTGGATGAAAAACTGTTTTTT
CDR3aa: CSAFSGSLDEKLFF

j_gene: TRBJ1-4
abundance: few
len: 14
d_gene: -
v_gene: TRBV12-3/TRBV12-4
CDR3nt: TGTGCCAGCAGCACAAGGGATCATAATGAAAAACTGTTTTTT
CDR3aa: CASSTRDHNEKLFF

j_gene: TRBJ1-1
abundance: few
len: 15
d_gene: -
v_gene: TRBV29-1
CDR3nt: TGCAGCGTTGAGAGACCGGGACGGATGAACACTGAAGCTTTCTTT
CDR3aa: CSVERPGRMNTEAFF

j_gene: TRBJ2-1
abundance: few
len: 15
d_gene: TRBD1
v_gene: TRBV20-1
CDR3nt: TGCAGTGCTCCTCCGGGACAGGGGACCTACAATGAGCAGTTCTTC
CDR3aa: CSAPPGQGTYNEQFF

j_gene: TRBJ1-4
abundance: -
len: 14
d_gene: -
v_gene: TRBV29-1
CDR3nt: TGCAGCGCCGGCAATAGGGGTGGATATGAAAAACTGTTTTTT
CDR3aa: CSAGNRGGYEKLFF

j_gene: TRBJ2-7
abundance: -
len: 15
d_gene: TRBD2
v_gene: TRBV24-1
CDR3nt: TGTGCCACCAGTGACCCGGGACGGGGGGAACTCGAGCAGTACTTC
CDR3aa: CATSDPGRGELEQYF

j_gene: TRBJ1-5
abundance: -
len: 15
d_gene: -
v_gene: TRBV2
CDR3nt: TGTGCCAGCAGTGCTGGCAGGAGGTACGATCAGCCCCAGCATTTT
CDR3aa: CASSAGRRYDQPQHF

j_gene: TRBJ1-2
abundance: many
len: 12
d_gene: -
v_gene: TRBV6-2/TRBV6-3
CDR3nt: TGTGCCAGCAGTTACGAGGCCCGGGGCTACACCTTC
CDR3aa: CASSYEARGYTF

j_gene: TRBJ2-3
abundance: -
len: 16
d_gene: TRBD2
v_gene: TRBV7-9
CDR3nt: TGTGCCAGCAGGCCCACGAGCGGGGGGCCCGAAGATACGCAGTATTTT
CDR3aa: CASRPTSGGPEDTQYF

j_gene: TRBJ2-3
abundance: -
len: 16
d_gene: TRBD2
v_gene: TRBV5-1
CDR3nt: TGCGCCAGCAGCTTGGAACTCGCGGGGGGTGCAGATACGCAGTATTTT
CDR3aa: CASSLELAGGADTQYF

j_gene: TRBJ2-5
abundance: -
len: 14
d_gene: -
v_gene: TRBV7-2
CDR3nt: TGTGCCAGCGGCCCAGGGGGGGCGTGGGAGACCCAGTACTTC
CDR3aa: CASGPGGAWETQYF

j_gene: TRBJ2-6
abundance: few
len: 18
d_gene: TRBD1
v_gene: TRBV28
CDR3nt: TGTGCCAGCAGTTCCTACCGGGACAGCCAGTCTGGGGCCAACGTCCTGACTTTC
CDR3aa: CASSSYRDSQSGANVLTF

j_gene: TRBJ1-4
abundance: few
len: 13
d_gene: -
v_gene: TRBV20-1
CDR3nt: TGCAGTGCCCGGGCGGCGGCTAATGAAAAACTGTTTTTT
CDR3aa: CSARAAANEKLFF